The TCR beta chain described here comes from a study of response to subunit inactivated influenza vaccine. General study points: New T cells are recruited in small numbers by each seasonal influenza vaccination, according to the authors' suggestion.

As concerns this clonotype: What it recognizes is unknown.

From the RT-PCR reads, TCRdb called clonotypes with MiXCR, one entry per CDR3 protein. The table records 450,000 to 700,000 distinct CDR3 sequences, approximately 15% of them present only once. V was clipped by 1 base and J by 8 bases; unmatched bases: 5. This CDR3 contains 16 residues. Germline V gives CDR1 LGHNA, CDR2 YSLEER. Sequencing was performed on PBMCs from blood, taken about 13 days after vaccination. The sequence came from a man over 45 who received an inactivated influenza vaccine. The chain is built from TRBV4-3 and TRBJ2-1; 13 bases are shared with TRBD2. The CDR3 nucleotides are TGCGCCAGCAGCCAAGGATCACTAGCGGGGGGGTATGAGCAGTTCTTC. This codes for CASSQGSLAGGYEQFF.